This T cell receptor beta chain stems from a study of Ad26.COV2.S vaccination and SARS-CoV-2 variants. For the study at large: The donor was enrolled in the Ad26.COV2.S arm of the COV1001 trial.

Measured with immunoSEQ multiplex PCR; TCRdb has only the in-frame clones, and not every one. The sample has approximately 420,000 clones; approximately 90% are singletons. Germline CDR1 is MNHEY and CDR2 is SVGAGI. Between the trimmed V and J ends, which lost 5 bases and 9 bases, there was a span of 17 bases. CDR3 length: 15 amino acids. As to treatment: around 19 received Ad26.COV2.S at low or high dose, single or two shots; about 5 received placebo; per-sample allocation not given. Day 63 after the first vaccine or placebo injection was the time point for sampling. An Ad26 vector expressing Wuhan-strain SARS-CoV-2 spike constituted the vaccine.

The chain combines TRBV6-5 with TRBJ1-6; D gene ambiguous. The sequence derives from a person between 18 and 59 years old who received the Ad26.COV2.S COVID-19 vaccine or a placebo. The sequencing used peripheral blood, collected in a trial of Ad26.COV2.S vaccine versus placebo. The CDR3 here is CASSPTFGKGSPLHF. CDR3 in DNA: TGTGCCAGCAGTCCTACCTTTGGGAAGGGTTCACCCCTCCACTTT.